The sequence of this T cell receptor (beta chain) was determined in a study of cytomegalovirus exposure and HLA in healthy donors. Per the germline V gene, CDR1 is MDHEN and CDR2 is SYDVKM. Trimming removed 2 bases from V and 4 bases from J; junction bases left unmatched: 2. CDR3 length: 15 amino acids. PCR amplification relied on 60 Vbeta primers (plus 13 Jbeta primers). This table comes from immunoSEQ multiplex PCR, and its TCRdb copy is limited to in-frame clones, with some not included. The table shows around 150,000 clones, with over 70% occurring only once. The specimen was PBMCs. The genes are TRBV28 and TRBJ2-1; 10 nucleotides match TRBD2. This TCR was sampled from a middle-aged man in good health and CMV-seronegative. The CDR3 here is CASSLHSGRYNEQFF. DNA of the CDR3: TGTGCCAGCAGTTTACATAGCGGGAGGTACAATGAGCAGTTCTTC.